The text below deals with one TCR beta chain. Trimming shortened V by 0 bases and J by 3 bases, and 17 bases separated the two germline ends. This CDR3 has 17 amino acids. Germline-derived CDR1 and CDR2 are WSHSY and SAAADI. This record comes from a study of control samples from healthy donors and cancer patients. Using immunoSEQ multiplex PCR, the repertoire was profiled, and TCRdb retains in-frame clones only, with some absent. The data contain fewer than 150,000 clones, 85% to 95% of them singletons. The chain has TRBV10-2 and TRBJ1-1, with a tentative D call TRBD1 (6 bases). The TCR originated in a man aged 18-30 years in good health. The sample was blood. The DNA of the CDR3 is TGCGCCAGCAGTGAGTCATGGGGGCGGGGGGCGGACACTGAAGCTTTCTTT. Translation gives CASSESWGRGADTEAFF.